This T cell receptor beta chain originates from a study of post-analysis software for immune sequencing data. Study-level points and caveats: Comparison of patients with controls showed 5 or 6 TRBV segments more frequent in patients, TRBV5-6, TRBV5-1 and TRBV20-1 among them. Samples from one preparation batch, clustered by F measure, grouped strongly together. Normalized Chao1 diversity was significantly lower in multiple sclerosis patients than in controls.

A note on this clonotype: The antigen is unknown.

Built from TCR beta cDNA, the libraries had unique molecular identifiers in them. Out of 1 to 10 million T cells, a few hundred thousand cDNA molecules were generated. TCRdb independently ran MiXCR on the PCR reads; one entry per CDR3 protein. The sample has approximately 570,000 distinct CDR3 sequences, roughly 45% seen once. This CDR3 has 15 amino acids. Trimming removed 4 bases from V and 6 bases from J, with 18 bases in between. Material for sequencing was blood. V and J are TRBV12-3 or TRBV12-4 and TRBJ1-2; weak D call: TRBD1 (5 bases). The receptor was derived from a girl aged 5-17 years with multiple sclerosis. The CDR3 protein is CASSSRRDSRDGYTF. Written as DNA, the CDR3 is TGTGCCAGCAGTTCGCGCCGGGACTCACGGGATGGCTACACCTTC.